This is a list of T cell receptor beta chains from one sample in a study of shared clonotypes between healthy human individuals. Assay: immunoSEQ multiplex PCR; the TCRdb copy retains only in-frame clones and omits some. The sample records around 690,000 clones, 90% being singletons. Sequenced sample: memory CD8+ T cells from PBMCs. The receptors were gathered from a man in his late teens or twenties in good health. Some clones in this sample may be carry-over from other donors' samples. Each CDR3 is given with its conserved first and last residue. The D gene is left open where the match is weak. Some rows mark clone size as missing; the rest say once, few, many or name a class of expanded clone.

. . TRBV6-1 CASKGTVRPYEQYF
few TRBD2 TRBV9 CASSVVVGEGTGELFF
. . TRBV28 CASSNHRDLSNQPQHF
. TRBD1 TRBV11-2 CASSFGTENNEQFF
. . TRBV30 CAWSEGGEQYF
. TRBD2 TRBV9 CASSVSGGGNEQFF
once TRBD2 TRBV27 CASRGTSGAYEQYF
. TRBD2 TRBV13 CASSFRGRYYEQFF
. . TRBV4-1 CASSQDILSSYEQYF
once TRBD1 TRBV5-4 CASSSSTGQGMFEQYF
few . TRBV4-3 CASSQDRGAYEQYF
. TRBD1 TRBV7-9 CASSHYGQGVYEQYF
once . TRBV7-9 CASSFLKETQYF
once TRBD1 TRBV9 CASSVAGTATDTQYF
. . TRBV28 CASSSPTPLENEQFF
. TRBD1 TRBV28 CASSRHYRGPETQYF
. . TRBV7-9 CASSGSISGANVLTF
. . TRBV7-9 CASSLAGRSSYEQYF
. TRBD2 TRBV29-1 CSVAGTTQETQYF
. . TRBV7-8 CASSLLSYGVLYTEAFF
. . TRBV27 CASSLVGSRYEQYF
. . TRBV5-1 CASSPARSTSSYEQYF
. . TRBV30 CAWGRGGTEAFF
. . TRBV20-1 CSTYYPEAFF
. TRBD1 TRBV11-2 CASSVTGTAYEQYF
. . TRBV28 CASSFPLGRTSTEAFF
. . TRBV27 CASSSHQVNTEAFF